This T cell receptor (beta chain) stems from a study of blood T cells in healthy people across ages. Study-level information: The capture of about one barcoded beta molecule per two T cells was achieved by template switching.

The study's findings and limits: There was a strong correlation between TCR beta diversity and naive T cell percentage. Higher diversity, along with more naive CD4+ cells, distinguished long-lived donors from aged donors.

Germline loops: CDR1 GTSNPN, CDR2 SVGIG (reference sequence). The CDR3 has 11 amino acids. V dropped 0 bases and J dropped 13 bases, with 12 bases sitting between them. Peripheral blood from each donor was collected in a volume of 9.5 to 10 milliliters. Concerning this clonotype itself: Its antigen is unknown.

Then a second PCR, running roughly 7 to 11 cycles, was carried out with a sample-barcoded 5' primer and a J-beta primer mix. MiXCR was run by TCRdb on the 5' RACE reads, yielding one entry per CDR3 protein. Counted here are 1.4 million or so distinct CDR3 sequences, roughly 43% occurring once; the ten biggest clones make up roughly 3.7%. Sequenced input: blood. The chain carries TRBV30 and TRBJ1-1, with TRBD1 as a possible D gene (6 bases). The sequence was obtained from a woman in her late teens or twenties in good health. CDR3 nucleotide sequence: TGTGCCTGGAGTGTACGGGACAAGGTTTTCTTT. Amino acid sequence: CAWSVRDKVFF.